Each of the 19 T cell receptor beta chains below was sequenced from the same sample in a study of T cell responses to AZD1222 COVID-19 vaccine. Measured with immunoSEQ multiplex PCR; TCRdb has only the in-frame clones, and not every one. The table shows about 140,000 clones, with 75% to 95% occurring only once. Material: peripheral blood, obtained on day 0 of AZD1222 vaccination. These receptors came from an adult in good health.

The V and J genes are TRBV5-1 and TRBJ2-7; D gene ambiguous. The germline V and J ends were trimmed by 0 bases and 4 bases, with 11 bases remaining between them. Germline CDR1 and CDR2: SGHRS and YFSETQ. The CDR3 has 14 residues. The CDR3 spells CASSLVGPEYEQYF. In DNA form, the CDR3 reads TGCGCCAGCAGCTTGGTCGGCCCCGAATACGAGCAGTACTTC. Based on the CDR3 plus reference TRBV5-1 and TRBJ2-7, the full variable domain is KAGVTQTPRYLIKTRGQQVTLSCSPISGHRSVSWYQQTPGQGLQFLFEYFSETQRNKGNFPGRFSGRQFSNSRSEMNVSTLELGDSALYLCASSLVGPEYEQYFGPGTRLTVT.

The chain is built from TRBV13 and TRBJ1-4; D is uncertain. V was pared by 5 bases and J by 5 bases, with 12 bases between. The CDR3 extends over 14 amino acids. Germline V gene lookup returns CDR1 PRHDT and CDR2 FYEKMQ (reference sequence). The CDR3 coding sequence is TGTGCCAGCAGCCTCAGGTCCATCAATGAAAAACTGTTTTTT. Its translation: CASSLRSINEKLFF.

This rearrangement joins TRBV29-1 to TRBJ1-1; D is unresolved. From germline, CDR1 is SQVTM and CDR2 ANQGSEA. V lost 4 bases and J 1 base, leaving 7 bases between the germline ends. The CDR3 has 12 amino acids. This CDR3 is CSVGPQNTEAFF. For the CDR3, the DNA is TGCAGCGTTGGGCCACAGAACACTGAAGCTTTCTTT. The complete variable domain, with remaining parts taken from reference TRBV29-1 and TRBJ1-1, reads SAVISQKPSRDICQRGTSLTIQCQVDSQVTMMFWYRQQPGQSLTLIATANQGSEATYESGFVIDKFPISRPNLTFSTLTVSNMSPEDSSIYLCSVGPQNTEAFFGQGTRLTVV.

The chain links TRBV12-3 or TRBV12-4 to TRBJ1-1, with unresolved D. Deletions cut 6 bases from V and 5 bases from J, with 13 bases between. There are 13 residues in the CDR3. This chain's CDR3 is CASSRPSGTEAFF. CDR3 DNA sequence: TGTGCCAGCAGCCGCCCCTCGGGGACTGAAGCTTTCTTT.

The chain links TRBV10-3 to TRBJ2-1, with a tentative D call TRBD1 (5 bases). The V end was cut by 5 bases, the J end by 5 bases, with 13 bases between. The CDR3 sequence is 14 residues long. CDR1 and CDR2 (germline): ENHRY, SYGVKD. CDR3: CAISSRENDNEQFF. CDR3 in DNA: TGTGCCATCAGTAGCAGGGAAAACGACAATGAGCAGTTCTTC.

The chain couples TRBV2 to TRBJ2-7; D gene unclear. Trimming stripped 2 bases from V and 7 bases from J, with 15 bases between. The length of the CDR3 is 14 residues. Germline CDR1 reads SNHLY; CDR2 reads FYNNEI. In nucleotides, the CDR3 is TGTGCCAGCAGTGAAAGGGTCCCGCGATGGGAGCAGTACTTC. Translated, it gives CASSERVPRWEQYF. Full variable domain (outside the CDR3, taken from reference TRBV2 and TRBJ2-7): EPEVTQTPSHQVTQMGQEVILRCVPISNHLYFYWYRQILGQKVEFLVSFYNNEISEKSEIFDDQFSVERPDGSNFTLKIRSTKLEDSAMYFCASSERVPRWEQYFGPGTRLTVT.

V and J are TRBV5-1 and TRBJ2-7; 9 nucleotides line up with TRBD1. CDR3 size: 13 residues. Germline CDR1 SGHRS, CDR2 YFSETQ. The V and J ends lost 5 bases and 3 bases, in that order; junction bases with no gene match: 3. The CDR3 bases are TGCGCCAGCAGATGGGGACAGGGCTACGAGCAGTACTTC. Encoded protein: CASRWGQGYEQYF.

This sequence joins TRBV30 and TRBJ1-3, with 7 bases fitting TRBD1. Germline V gene sequence: CDR1 GTSNPN, CDR2 SVGIG (reference sequence). This CDR3 region has 15 residues. The V segment lost 0 bases and the J segment 4 bases; nucleotides outside the gene matches: 6. CDR3 residues: CAWSVGRGIGNTIYF. CDR3 sequence (DNA): TGTGCCTGGAGTGTGGGCAGGGGGATCGGAAACACCATATATTTT.

V gene TRBV9 combines with J gene TRBJ1-2; 10 bases map to TRBD1. Unmatched junction bases numbered 17, after V lost 7 bases and J lost 2 bases. Germline values: CDR1 SGDLS, CDR2 YYNGEE. This CDR3 has 18 amino acids. CDR3 in DNA: TGTGCCAGCTCCGATGATCCGGGACAGGGGAACTTAAACTATGGCTACACCTTC. Translated: CASSDDPGQGNLNYGYTF.

The V and J genes are TRBV29-1 and TRBJ2-7; 7 positions match TRBD2. Unmatched junction bases numbered 5, after V lost 1 base and J lost 2 bases. Germline CDR1 and CDR2: SQVTM and ANQGSEA. The length of the CDR3 is 14 residues. The CDR3 is CSVEAGGGAYEQYF. CDR3 sequence (DNA): TGCAGCGTTGAAGCTGGGGGGGGAGCCTACGAGCAGTACTTC.

This clone occurred a few times. The chain combines TRBV7-9 with TRBJ2-2; D unresolved. The V end lost 4 bases, the J end lost 5 bases, and 5 bases lay between the germline ends. The CDR3 sequence is 12 residues long. Germline loops: CDR1 SEHNR, CDR2 FQNEAQ (reference sequence). Written as DNA, the CDR3 is TGTGCCAGCAGCTACTCTACCGGGGAGCTGTTTTTT. It yields the protein CASSYSTGELFF.

The chain couples TRBV5-1 to TRBJ2-7, with D perhaps TRBD2 (7 bases). The V and J ends lost 0 bases and 2 bases respectively, with 9 bases between them. This CDR3 comprises 14 residues. Germline V gene lookup returns CDR1 SGHRS and CDR2 YFSETQ. CDR3 loop: CASSLEGGAYEQYF. CDR3 bases: TGCGCCAGCAGCTTGGAAGGGGGGGCCTACGAGCAGTACTTC.

V is TRBV6-2 or TRBV6-3 and J is TRBJ2-2; 10 positions match TRBD2. CDR3 size: 15 residues. The V gene's germline CDR1 is MNHEY and CDR2 SVGEGT. Unmatched junction bases numbered 5, after V lost 6 bases and J lost 4 bases. CDR3 loop: CASSLAGGSTGELFF. The CDR3 DNA follows: TGTGCCAGCAGCTTAGCGGGGGGAAGCACCGGGGAGCTGTTTTTT.

This clone has a handful of counts. CDR3 DNA sequence: TGTGCCACCAGTGAAGGAATTAAGGACACCGGGGAGCTGTTTTTT. Its protein product is CATSEGIKDTGELFF. The chain recombines TRBV24-1 with TRBJ2-2, with D unresolved. The CDR3 runs to 15 residues. CDR1 and CDR2 from the germline V gene are KGHDR and SFDVKD. V was cut by 4 bases and J by 3 bases, with 11 bases left in between.

The chain combines TRBV5-6 with TRBJ1-5; weak D call: TRBD1 (6 bases). The CDR3 contains 16 residues. Trimming stripped 4 bases from V and 6 bases from J, with 20 bases between. CDR1 is SGHDT, CDR2 YYEEEE, per germline. The CDR3 here is CASSPVRTERVQPQHF. The CDR3 bases are TGTGCCAGCAGCCCGGTACGGACAGAGAGGGTTCAGCCCCAGCATTTT.

V is TRBV5-1 and J is TRBJ1-1, with 11 bases fitting TRBD1. Per germline, CDR1 SGHRS and CDR2 YFSETQ. J was trimmed by 7 bases and V by 4 bases; bases with no gene match: 6. The CDR3 runs 14 residues. CDR3 bases: TGCGCCAGCAGCCCCGGGACAGGGGGTGGTGAAGCTTTCTTT. Protein: CASSPGTGGGEAFF.

The rearrangement links TRBV28 to TRBJ1-5; TRBD1 matches 7 bases. This CDR3 is built from 15 residues. Germline assignment: CDR1 MDHEN and CDR2 SYDVKM. J was trimmed by 9 bases and V by 6 bases; bases with no gene match: 14. CDR3 in amino acids: CASRAGDRRLGPQHF. Here the CDR3 DNA reads TGTGCCAGCAGGGCAGGGGACAGACGATTGGGGCCCCAGCATTTT.

The rearrangement uses TRBV6-5 and TRBJ2-5; D not certain. The CDR3 has 15 amino acids. The ends were cut back, 6 bases at V and 5 bases at J, with 19 bases in the middle. In germline, CDR1 is MNHEY, CDR2 SVGAGI. The CDR3 DNA is TGTGCCAGCAGCCCCCTAGGGTCTAGTTCGGAGACCCAGTACTTC. Protein: CASSPLGSSSETQYF.

This clone was seen only once. This chain joins TRBV5-5 and TRBJ2-2, with TRBD2 matching 7 bases. CDR1 and CDR2 (germline): SGHKS, YYEKEE (reference sequence). The ends lost 1 base at V and 6 bases at J; junction bases unmatched: 9. This CDR3 region has 16 residues. CDR3 nucleotides: TGTGCCAGCAGCTTGAGCGGACTAGGATCTCCCGGGGAGCTGTTTTTT. The encoded protein is CASSLSGLGSPGELFF.